Here is one T cell receptor beta chain with its context. The source of the sample is a study of cytomegalovirus exposure and HLA in healthy donors. V shed 3 bases and J shed 3 bases, with 18 bases lying between them. The length of the CDR3 is 16 residues. Germline CDR1 and CDR2: SGHRS and YFSETQ. A multiplex PCR was run with 60 Vbeta primers and 13 Jbeta primers. Generated by immunoSEQ multiplex PCR, the TCRdb table keeps only in-frame clones and is missing some. The data show approximately 97,000 clones, around three quarters seen once. The clonotype comes from a male donor in good health and CMV-seropositive. The sample was PBMCs. The chain couples TRBV5-1 to TRBJ1-1; D is undetermined. The CDR3: CASSSPREADDTEAFF. The DNA for the CDR3 is TGCGCCAGCAGCTCCCCTAGGGAGGCGGATGACACTGAAGCTTTCTTT.